The 23 T cell receptor beta chains in this list originate from one sample, sequenced in a study of spatial heterogeneity in lung cancer (dated by TCRdb to about 2019). The library was built by means of 5' RACE. Sequencing was carried out with a NextSeq 500. Using fastp at Q25 and MiXCR, TCRdb reprocessed the public reads and kept productive beta chains. Entries are consolidated by CDR3 protein sequence, retaining the most common genes and DNA. This sample comprises more than 35,000 distinct CDR3 sequences, around 5.2% of them detected only once. Of the sample, about 25% is held by the ten largest clones. Read against the paper, the sample's time point label means: sample taken at primary tumor resection. The source was PBMCs, collected at surgery. The receptors were sampled from a female donor with early-stage non-small cell lung cancer.

This clonotype occurred many times. The V and J genes are TRBV20-1 and TRBJ2-4, with 13 positions matching TRBD2. CDR1 DFQATT and CDR2 SNEGSKA come from the germline V gene (reference sequence). This CDR3 spans 19 amino acids. Trimming removed 6 bases from V and 6 bases from J; junction bases left unmatched: 20. CDR3 DNA: TGCAGTGCCCCCGACTTCTCGACTAGCGGGGGGTCAACCTTAAACATTCAGTACTTC. It codes for CSAPDFSTSGGSTLNIQYF.

This clonotype was counted a few times. The rearrangement uses TRBV4-2 and TRBJ2-2, with TRBD1 matching over 7 bases. This CDR3 has 18 residues. CDR1 is LGHNA and CDR2 is YNFKEQ in the germline V gene. Losses at the gene ends were 1 base for V and 4 bases for J; bases not matched to a gene: 12. The CDR3 spells CASSQVRDRALGTGELFF. The CDR3 DNA reads TGTGCCAGCAGCCAAGTCCGTGACAGGGCCCTAGGCACCGGGGAGCTGTTTTTT.

CDR3 residues: CASMGAPAYEQYF. In DNA form, the CDR3 reads TGTGCCAGCATGGGGGCCCCTGCCTACGAGCAGTACTTC. The chain carries TRBV28 and TRBJ2-7, with D possibly being TRBD1 (6 bases). This CDR3 has 13 residues. Germline assignment: CDR1 MDHEN and CDR2 SYDVKM. Trimming took 7 bases from V and 2 from J, leaving 12 bases between them. Using reference TRBV28 and TRBJ2-7 for the parts outside the CDR3, the full variable domain is DVKVTQSSRYLVKRTGEKVFLECVQDMDHENMFWYRQDPGLGLRLIYFSYDVKMKEKGDIPEGYSVSREKKERFSLILESASTNQTSMYLCASMGAPAYEQYFGPGTRLTVT.

This clonotype was detected ten times or more. The chain has TRBV7-3 and TRBJ2-1, with a tentative D call TRBD2 (7 bases). Germline V gives CDR1 SGHTA, CDR2 FQGTGA. The V end was cut by 6 bases, the J end by 9 bases, with 15 bases between. The CDR3 totals 13 residues. The CDR3, as DNA: TGTGCCAGCAGTCCACGGGGGGCCAGTGAGCAGTTCTTC. This gives the protein CASSPRGASEQFF.

This clonotype was detected many times. The chain couples TRBV5-1 to TRBJ2-7; the D gene is possibly TRBD1 (5 bases). The V end was cut by 2 bases, the J end by 0 bases, with 6 bases between. The CDR3 covers 13 residues. CDR1 is SGHRS and CDR2 is YFSETQ in the germline V gene. Here the CDR3 DNA reads TGCGCCAGCAGCTTTCAGGGCTCCTACGAGCAGTACTTC. Its translation is CASSFQGSYEQYF. The full variable domain, in which reference TRBV5-1 and TRBJ2-7 provide the parts outside the CDR3, is KAGVTQTPRYLIKTRGQQVTLSCSPISGHRSVSWYQQTPGQGLQFLFEYFSETQRNKGNFPGRFSGRQFSNSRSEMNVSTLELGDSALYLCASSFQGSYEQYFGPGTRLTVT.

This clonotype showed up just a few times. V and J are TRBV4-1 and TRBJ1-1; 7 bases are shared with TRBD1. The length of the CDR3 is 17 residues. V was pared by 1 base and J by 2 bases, with 10 bases of the junction left unmatched. Germline V CDR1 and CDR2: MGHRA, YSYEKL. Written as DNA, the CDR3 is TGCGCCAGCAGCCAAGTACAAAAGGGACAGAGAAACACTGAAGCTTTCTTT. Translating gives CASSQVQKGQRNTEAFF.

This clonotype was seen repeatedly, ten times or more. CDR3 sequence (DNA): TGTGCCAGCAGCTGGAAGGGGGCGAACACTGAAGCTTTCTTT. It translates to CASSWKGANTEAFF. The chain couples TRBV5-4 to TRBJ1-1, with 7 bases that match TRBD1. Trimming cost V 3 bases and J 1 base; bases outside gene matches: 3. This CDR3 contains 14 residues. CDR1 SGHNT and CDR2 YYREEE come from the germline V gene (reference sequence).

This clonotype was detected ten times or more. The chain employs TRBV29-1 and TRBJ1-4; 9 bases align to TRBD1. This CDR3 contains 14 residues. The V gene end was trimmed by 7 bases and the J gene end by 8 bases; junction bases not matched to a gene: 11. CDR1 SQVTM and CDR2 ANQGSEA come from the germline V gene. Here the CDR3 DNA reads TGCAGCGCGAGAGGGACAGGGCGGTACGAAAAACTGTTTTTT. It specifies CSARGTGRYEKLFF. The variable domain in full, with the rest retrieved from reference TRBV29-1 and TRBJ1-4, is SAVISQKPSRDICQRGTSLTIQCQVDSQVTMMFWYRQQPGQSLTLIATANQGSEATYESGFVIDKFPISRPNLTFSTLTVSNMSPEDSSIYLCSARGTGRYEKLFFGSGTQLSVL.

This clonotype was detected ten times or more. This rearrangement joins TRBV4-1 to TRBJ2-1; D may match TRBD1 or TRBD2 (5 bases each). This CDR3 has 14 residues. Germline V CDR1 and CDR2: MGHRA, YSYEKL. The V end lost 4 bases, the J end lost 10 bases, and 17 bases lay between the germline ends. CDR3 sequence (DNA): TGCGCCAGCAGCCCTATACCGGGGACGGTCGAGCAGTTCTTC. This codes for CASSPIPGTVEQFF.

This clonotype was observed at least ten times. The chain recombines TRBV6-2 or TRBV6-3 with TRBJ1-4; tentative D call: TRBD1 (6 bases). This CDR3 comprises 15 residues. Trimming removed 8 bases at V and 7 bases at J, with 20 bases between. CDR1 MNHEY and CDR2 SVGEGT come from the germline V gene. CDR3 sequence: CASGGTGNIGEKLFF. The CDR3 nucleotides read TGTGCCAGCGGCGGAACAGGGAATATAGGTGAAAAACTGTTTTTT.

In this sample, this clonotype turned up many times. The chain couples TRBV27 to TRBJ2-3; the D is unclear. There are 15 residues in the CDR3. The ends were cut back, 2 bases at V and 4 bases at J, with 13 bases in the middle. The V gene's germline CDR1 is MNHEY and CDR2 SMNVEV (reference sequence). The CDR3 here is CASSLAIGLADTQYF. The CDR3 bases are TGTGCCAGCAGTTTAGCAATTGGTCTGGCAGATACGCAGTATTTT.

This clonotype was observed many times. The chain links TRBV7-8 to TRBJ1-5; D is ambiguous. CDR1 SGHVS and CDR2 FQNEAQ come from the germline V gene. V shed 4 bases and J shed 4 bases, with 14 bases lying between them. The length of the CDR3 is 15 residues. The CDR3 reads CASSSEPGPNQPQHF. The CDR3 bases are TGTGCCAGCAGCTCAGAACCCGGGCCTAATCAGCCCCAGCATTTT.

This clonotype was counted only a few times. This chain connects TRBV5-1 to TRBJ1-1; D is uncertain. The germline V and J ends were trimmed by 5 bases and 0 bases, with 11 bases remaining between them. The V gene's germline CDR1 is SGHRS and CDR2 YFSETQ. The CDR3 covers 14 residues. CDR3 residues: CASRSLNMNTEAFF. CDR3 DNA sequence: TGCGCCAGCAGGTCTCTGAACATGAACACTGAAGCTTTCTTT.

Only a few counts were recorded for this clonotype. This chain uses TRBV6-5 with TRBJ1-6; possibly TRBD1 for D (5 bases). The CDR3 extends over 15 amino acids. Trimming pared 5 bases from V and 9 bases from J, leaving 17 bases between. Germline V gene data show CDR1 as MNHEY and CDR2 as SVGAGI. Here the CDR3 DNA reads TGTGCCAGCAGTGACGATGCCCGTGGGACTTCACCCCTCCACTTT. As protein: CASSDDARGTSPLHF.

This clonotype was counted many times. V and J are TRBV28 and TRBJ2-2; D is unclear. CDR3 length: 14 residues. V was shortened by 1 base and J by 8 bases, with 11 bases between the two germline ends. Germline CDR1 reads MDHEN; CDR2 reads SYDVKM. The CDR3 is CASSLFQKLGELFF. The CDR3 DNA follows: TGTGCCAGCAGTTTATTTCAGAAGCTTGGGGAGCTGTTTTTT.

This clonotype was picked up many times. The chain combines TRBV5-6 with TRBJ1-2; no reliable D call. Germline loops: CDR1 SGHDT, CDR2 YYEEEE. V was clipped by 0 bases and J by 4 bases, with 4 bases between them. This CDR3 is built from 12 residues. The CDR3 region has the DNA TGTGCCAGCAGCTTGGTGGTCTATGGCTACACCTTC. This encodes CASSLVVYGYTF.

The table lists this clonotype with many counts. The chain has TRBV30 and TRBJ2-3, with a tentative D call TRBD2 (7 bases). The length of the CDR3 is 15 residues. V was trimmed by 4 bases and J by 4 bases, leaving 18 bases between them. Germline values: CDR1 GTSNPN, CDR2 SVGIG (reference sequence). CDR3 DNA sequence: TGTGCCTGGACTGGGGGGCGGGGGACCGCAGATACGCAGTATTTT. Translating gives CAWTGGRGTADTQYF.

The chain joins TRBV9 to TRBJ2-2; 8 nucleotides line up with TRBD2. Germline CDR1 is SGDLS and CDR2 is YYNGEE. V trimming: 1 base; J trimming: 6 bases; junction bases outside the gene matches: 2. CDR3 length: 14 residues. The CDR3 DNA follows: TGTGCCAGCAGCGTACGGGGGGGCCCCGGGGAGCTGTTTTTT. It yields the protein CASSVRGGPGELFF.

This clonotype was recorded many times. J is TRBJ2-1 and V is TRBV5-5, with 7 positions matching TRBD1. Germline trimming cut 4 bases from V and 4 bases from J; bases unmatched to any gene: 8. Germline V gives CDR1 SGHKS, CDR2 YYEKEE (reference sequence). The CDR3 extends over 15 amino acids. CDR3: CASSGLRTGYNEQFF. In DNA form, the CDR3 reads TGTGCCAGCAGCGGACTTAGGACAGGATACAATGAGCAGTTCTTC.

This clonotype was recorded many times. The rearrangement joins TRBV7-4 to TRBJ1-2; the D is unclear. V was trimmed by 1 base and J by 3 bases, leaving 9 bases between them. CDR1 SGHVT and CDR2 SQSDAQ come from the germline V gene. CDR3 length equals 14 residues. CDR3 sequence (DNA): TGTGCCAGCAGCTTAGGAGGGCCCTACTATGGCTACACCTTC. This translates into CASSLGGPYYGYTF.

This clonotype was picked up many times. This rearrangement joins TRBV7-2 to TRBJ1-6; 7 bases map to TRBD1. In germline, CDR1 is SGHTA, CDR2 FQGNSA. V dropped 5 bases and J dropped 10; count of bases not matched to a gene: 8. The CDR3 is made up of 14 amino acids. DNA for the CDR3: TGTGCCAGCAGCCAAGGGACAGAAAGATCACCCCTCCACTTT. Its protein is CASSQGTERSPLHF.

The chain links TRBV6-1 to TRBJ2-5, with D possibly TRBD2 on 5 matching bases. CDR3 size: 14 residues. CDR1 is MNHNS and CDR2 is SASEGT in the germline V gene. With 6 bases removed from V and 1 base from J, the gap between germline ends came to 12 bases. The DNA for the CDR3 is TGTGCCAGCAGCTCGGGTAGCGCCCAAGAGACCCAGTACTTC. Amino acids: CASSSGSAQETQYF.

This clonotype appeared a few times. This rearrangement joins TRBV7-9 to TRBJ2-7; TRBD1 aligns across 8 bases. The CDR3 is 16 amino acids. J gave up 0 bases and V 5 bases, and 9 bases lay outside the gene matches. Germline values: CDR1 SEHNR, CDR2 FQNEAQ (reference sequence). CDR3 loop: CASSQTSGQDSYEQYF. DNA of the CDR3: TGTGCCAGCAGCCAAACGTCGGGACAGGACTCCTACGAGCAGTACTTC. Together with reference TRBV7-9 and TRBJ2-7, the CDR3 gives the full variable domain: DTGVSQNPRHKITKRGQNVTFRCDPISEHNRLYWYRQTLGQGPEFLTYFQNEAQLEKSRLLSDRFSAERPKGSFSTLEIQRTEQGDSAMYLCASSQTSGQDSYEQYFGPGTRLTVT.